The 32 T cell receptor beta chains below were found in one sample sequenced in a study of T cell responses to AZD1222 COVID-19 vaccine. Method: immunoSEQ multiplex PCR; TCRdb's copy keeps in-frame clones and lacks some. Of approximately 100,000 clones in the sample, roughly 91% are singletons; the top ten hold 16%. The source was peripheral blood, collected on day 0 of AZD1222 vaccination. These receptors all stem from an adult in good health.

In its sample, this clone was seen once. The gene calls are TRBV15 and TRBJ1-3, with D hard to call. The CDR3 extends over 16 amino acids. Germline V gene sequence: CDR1 LNHNV, CDR2 YYDKDF (reference sequence). Trimming took off 4 bases at V and 2 bases at J, with 15 bases between the two ends. CDR3 nucleotides: TGTGCCACCAGCATGGATTACTCGTCTACTGGAAACACCATATATTTT. It codes for CATSMDYSSTGNTIYF.

The chain joins TRBV5-1 to TRBJ1-1; D remains unclear. With 1 base removed from V and 6 bases from J, the gap between germline ends came to 10 bases. The germline V gene has CDR1 SGHRS and CDR2 YFSETQ. The length of the CDR3 is 13 residues. The CDR3 nucleotides are TGCGCCAGCAGCTTGTTAGCGCCTGCTGAAGCTTTCTTT. As protein: CASSLLAPAEAFF.

This chain joins TRBV12-3 or TRBV12-4 and TRBJ1-1, with no clear D. The CDR3 contains 12 residues. The V end was cut by 8 bases, the J end by 0 bases, with 7 bases between. The CDR3 loop is CASGLMNTEAFF. In nucleotides, the CDR3 is TGTGCCAGCGGGCTGATGAACACTGAAGCTTTCTTT.

The chain has TRBV12-5 and TRBJ1-4; D is unclear. Trimming cost V 2 bases and J 8 bases, with 9 bases left between them. This CDR3 has 13 amino acids. Per germline, CDR1 LGHNT and CDR2 FRNRAP. The CDR3 DNA sequence: TGTGCTAGTGGTTTGTTACGGACCGAAAAACTGTTTTTT. Its translation: CASGLLRTEKLFF.

The chain is built from TRBV7-9 and TRBJ2-5; D gene uncertain. Deletions cut 5 bases from V and 5 bases from J, with 9 bases between. CDR1 is SEHNR and CDR2 is FQNEAQ in the germline V gene (reference sequence). The CDR3 sequence is 12 residues long. The DNA of the CDR3 is TGTGCCAGCAGCGCTAGGGCGGAGACCCAGTACTTC. Its protein product is CASSARAETQYF.

J is TRBJ2-3 and V is TRBV5-1, with 8 nucleotides matching TRBD2. Germline trimming cut 4 bases from V and 0 bases from J; bases unmatched to any gene: 10. The CDR3 covers 17 residues. Per the germline V gene, CDR1 is SGHRS and CDR2 is YFSETQ. The CDR3 is CASSPLAGYSSTDTQYF. CDR3 DNA sequence: TGCGCCAGCAGCCCGCTAGCGGGCTACTCCAGCACAGATACGCAGTATTTT.

The chain employs TRBV14 and TRBJ2-5; D is possibly TRBD1 or TRBD2 (5 bases each). The CDR3 contains 13 residues. The V and J ends lost 2 bases and 5 bases respectively, with 9 bases between them. Germline V gene data show CDR1 as SGHDN and CDR2 as FVKESK. CDR3 nucleotide sequence: TGTGCCAGCAGCCAAAGATGGGGGGAGACCCAGTACTTC. This encodes CASSQRWGETQYF.

This clone turned up a few times. This chain links TRBV6-5 with TRBJ1-6; TRBD1 matches 9 bases. This CDR3 comprises 15 residues. The germline V gene has CDR1 MNHEY and CDR2 SVGAGI. With 6 bases clipped from V and 9 bases from J, the junction kept 9 bases outside the gene matches. Written as DNA, the CDR3 is TGTGCCAGCAGATTCACAGGGGGCGTTAGTTCACCCCTCCACTTT. As protein: CASRFTGGVSSPLHF.

Concerning this clone itself: In the same sample, other DNA sequences code for this CDR3. The chain joins TRBV7-9 to TRBJ1-2, with unresolved D. V lost 1 base and J 4 bases, leaving 4 bases between the germline ends. CDR1 SEHNR and CDR2 FQNEAQ come from the germline V gene (reference sequence). The CDR3 contains 12 residues. The CDR3 nucleotides are TGTGCCAGCAGCTTAGAACGCTATGGCTACACCTTC. This sequence encodes CASSLERYGYTF. Together with reference TRBV7-9 and TRBJ1-2, the CDR3 gives the full variable domain: DTGVSQNPRHKITKRGQNVTFRCDPISEHNRLYWYRQTLGQGPEFLTYFQNEAQLEKSRLLSDRFSAERPKGSFSTLEIQRTEQGDSAMYLCASSLERYGYTFGSGTRLTVV.

The chain couples TRBV14 to TRBJ2-2; D is uncertain. Germline assignment: CDR1 SGHDN and CDR2 FVKESK. This CDR3 contains 13 residues. The V gene lost 7 bases and the J gene lost 2 bases, with 8 bases spanning the gap. This CDR3 reads CASKPLNTGELFF. DNA for the CDR3: TGTGCCAGCAAACCCCTAAACACCGGGGAGCTGTTTTTT.

CDR3 sequence: CASSLGWSAGNTIYF. The CDR3 DNA reads TGCGCCAGCAGCTTGGGGTGGTCAGCAGGAAACACCATATATTTT. The genes are TRBV5-1 and TRBJ1-3; D is undetermined. Looked up from germline, CDR1 is SGHRS and CDR2 is YFSETQ. The CDR3 sequence is 15 residues long. V was pared by 0 bases and J by 4 bases, with 11 bases between.

The gene calls are TRBV6-5 and TRBJ1-1; TRBD1 matches at 7 bases. The CDR3 runs 15 residues. Germline CDR1 is MNHEY and CDR2 is SVGAGI. Trimming took 5 bases from V and 4 from J; bases not matched to a gene: 10. CDR3 DNA sequence: TGTGCCAGCAGTACCGCGACAGGGTATCTCACTGAAGCTTTCTTT. Protein sequence: CASSTATGYLTEAFF.

The chain uses TRBV2 and TRBJ2-5; possibly TRBD2 for D (5 bases). This CDR3 region has 12 residues. V lost 6 bases and J lost 0, with 5 bases in between. Germline V gene lookup returns CDR1 SNHLY and CDR2 FYNNEI. In nucleotides, the CDR3 is TGTGCCAGCAGGACTAACCAAGAGACCCAGTACTTC. It yields the protein CASRTNQETQYF.

This clone was seen a single time. The chain links TRBV19 to TRBJ2-7, with 10 bases matching TRBD2. The trim removed 3 bases at V and 2 bases at J, leaving 4 bases unmatched. In germline, CDR1 is LNHDA, CDR2 SQIVND (reference sequence). The CDR3 loop spans 15 amino acids. CDR3 in DNA: TGTGCCAGTAGTATTATAGCGGGAGGTACCTACGAGCAGTACTTC. Protein: CASSIIAGGTYEQYF.

The rearrangement links TRBV5-3 to TRBJ2-4, with 9 bases aligning to TRBD2. TRBV5-3 has ORF status, its function being uncertain. V lost 3 bases, J lost 5 bases, and 9 bases stayed unmatched. The CDR3 contains 16 residues. DNA of the CDR3: TGTGCCAGAAGCTGGATGAGCGGGGGGCGGGAAAACATTCAGTACTTC. It specifies CARSWMSGGRENIQYF.

The chain joins TRBV5-8 to TRBJ2-5; 7 bases match TRBD2. V shed 0 bases and J 2 bases; nucleotides not matched to a gene: 1. Germline CDR1 reads SGHTS; CDR2 reads YDEGEE. This CDR3 is 14 amino acids long. CDR3 sequence (DNA): TGTGCCAGCAGCTTGGGACTAGCTCAAGAGACCCAGTACTTC. It specifies CASSLGLAQETQYF.

J is TRBJ2-7 and V is TRBV4-1; D is uncertain. Germline-derived CDR1 and CDR2 are MGHRA and YSYEKL. The CDR3 is 15 amino acids. Trimming cost V 3 bases and J 0 bases, with 12 bases left between them. CDR3 DNA sequence: TGCGCCAGCAGCCAGTCTGCCCTCCTCTCCTACGAGCAGTACTTC. Its translation is CASSQSALLSYEQYF.

The J gene is TRBJ1-4, the V gene TRBV29-1, with TRBD1 as a possible D gene (5 bases). CDR3 length equals 13 residues. Germline-derived CDR1 and CDR2 are SQVTM and ANQGSEA. Deletions cut 7 bases from V and 5 bases from J, with 14 bases between. For the CDR3, the DNA is TGCAGCGCTGGGACTGTTCTAAATGAAAAACTGTTTTTT. Translated: CSAGTVLNEKLFF.

V usage is TRBV5-5 and J usage is TRBJ1-5; 8 bases line up with TRBD1. The CDR3 length is 19 residues. V was pared by 1 base and J by 6 bases, with 18 bases of the junction left unmatched. Germline V CDR1 and CDR2: SGHKS, YYEKEE (reference sequence). The CDR3: CASSLRALVPGGTVQPQHF. CDR3 DNA: TGTGCCAGCAGCTTGAGGGCCTTAGTCCCAGGGGGCACCGTTCAGCCCCAGCATTTT. Based on the CDR3 plus reference TRBV5-5 and TRBJ1-5, the full variable domain is DAGVTQSPTHLIKTRGQQVTLRCSPISGHKSVSWYQQVLGQGPQFIFQYYEKEERGRGNFPDRFSARQFPNYSSELNVNALLLGDSALYLCASSLRALVPGGTVQPQHFGDGTRLSIL.

The chain links TRBV6-1 to TRBJ2-7; the D gene is possibly TRBD1 (5 bases). The length of the CDR3 is 16 residues. Germline V lookup: CDR1 MNHNS, CDR2 SASEGT. Trimming shortened V by 2 bases and J by 3 bases, and 17 bases separated the two germline ends. The CDR3 reads CASSESTTALSYEQYF. The CDR3 nucleotides read TGTGCCAGCAGTGAATCCACGACAGCTTTAAGCTACGAGCAGTACTTC.

V and J are TRBV11-2 and TRBJ2-5; TRBD2 matches at 8 bases. CDR3 length equals 13 residues. V dropped 5 bases and J dropped 3; count of bases not matched to a gene: 2. Germline CDR1 and CDR2: SGHAT and FQNNGV. The chain's CDR3 is CASSPGLEETQYF. The CDR3 DNA reads as TGTGCCAGCAGCCCGGGACTAGAAGAGACCCAGTACTTC.

The chain has TRBV6-5 and TRBJ1-1, with D perhaps TRBD1 (6 bases). This CDR3 has 15 amino acids. The germline V gene has CDR1 MNHEY and CDR2 SVGAGI. V was shortened by 7 bases and J by 4 bases, with 19 bases between the two germline ends. CDR3 nucleotides: TGTGCCAGCACGCGGGCGGGGGCCCGGGTCACTGAAGCTTTCTTT. It yields the protein CASTRAGARVTEAFF.

The V and J genes are TRBV19 and TRBJ1-2; weak D call: TRBD1 (6 bases). Germline loops: CDR1 LNHDA, CDR2 SQIVND (reference sequence). The CDR3 consists of 13 residues. V dropped 9 bases and J dropped 2 bases, with 13 bases sitting between them. CDR3 sequence (DNA): TGTGCCAGCTGTAGGACAGTGAACTATGGCTACACCTTC. Protein sequence: CASCRTVNYGYTF.

The chain combines TRBV5-8 with TRBJ2-5; tentative D call: TRBD2 (6 bases). Germline lookup yields CDR1 SGHTS and CDR2 YDEGEE. Trimming left V 3 bases short and J 2 bases short, with 14 bases between. This CDR3 has 15 amino acids. Here the CDR3 reads CASSSLSAGQETQYF. CDR3 nucleotides: TGTGCCAGCAGCTCCCTTTCGGCGGGACAAGAGACCCAGTACTTC.

This chain uses TRBV7-2 with TRBJ1-2, with D perhaps TRBD1 (5 bases). The V and J ends lost 4 bases and 0 bases respectively, with 12 bases between them. Germline CDR1 is SGHTA and CDR2 is FQGNSA. The CDR3 extends over 15 amino acids. The DNA for the CDR3 is TGTGCCAGCAGCTCCCCCGACAGAGCTAACTATGGCTACACCTTC. It specifies CASSSPDRANYGYTF. The whole variable domain, remainder taken from reference TRBV7-2 and TRBJ1-2, is GAGVSQSPSNKVTEKGKDVELRCDPISGHTALYWYRQSLGQGLEFLIYFQGNSAPDKSGLPSDRFSAERTGGSVSTLTIQRTQQEDSAVYLCASSSPDRANYGYTFGSGTRLTVV.

The chain joins TRBV19 to TRBJ2-7; 8 nucleotides match TRBD1. J was trimmed by 7 bases and V by 5 bases; bases with no gene match: 10. The length of the CDR3 is 14 residues. Germline CDR1 and CDR2: LNHDA and SQIVND (reference sequence). The CDR3 nucleotides read TGTGCCAGTAGTTCCCAGACAGGGGTGGGGGAGCAGTACTTC. Its translation is CASSSQTGVGEQYF.

This chain connects TRBV5-1 to TRBJ1-1, with 7 bases fitting TRBD1. Germline CDR1 is SGHRS and CDR2 is YFSETQ. Trimming at V came to 4 bases and at J to 11 bases, leaving 11 bases not matched to a gene. This CDR3 comprises 13 residues. The CDR3 DNA follows: TGCGCCAGCAGCCTGAATGACAGGGAACGCGCTTTCTTT. This translates into CASSLNDRERAFF.

The V gene is TRBV19, the J gene TRBJ2-1; possible D gene TRBD2, 6 bases. Germline CDR1 and CDR2: LNHDA and SQIVND (reference sequence). This CDR3 spans 14 amino acids. V was shortened by 6 bases and J by 3 bases, with 12 bases between the two germline ends. The CDR3, as DNA: TGTGCCAGTAGAGCGGAGGGATTCTACAATGAGCAGTTCTTC. The encoded protein is CASRAEGFYNEQFF. Based on the CDR3 plus reference TRBV19 and TRBJ2-1, the full variable domain is DGGITQSPKYLFRKEGQNVTLSCEQNLNHDAMYWYRQDPGQGLRLIYYSQIVNDFQKGDIAEGYSVSREKKESFPLTVTSAQKNPTAFYLCASRAEGFYNEQFFGPGTRLTVL.

This rearrangement joins TRBV3-1 (or the pseudogene TRBV3-2) to TRBJ2-5; 14 positions match TRBD2. Per germline, CDR1 LGHDT and CDR2 YNNKEL (reference sequence). The CDR3 is made up of 19 amino acids. With V trimmed by 1 base and J by 1 base, 8 bases remained unmatched. Here the CDR3 DNA reads TGTGCCAGCAGCCAAGTATCGGGACTAGCGGGGGACCCCCAAGAGACCCAGTACTTC. This gives the protein CASSQVSGLAGDPQETQYF.

The rearrangement links TRBV29-1 to TRBJ1-1; TRBD1 is a possible D gene (5 bases). The CDR3 totals 13 residues. The germline V and J ends were trimmed by 6 bases and 0 bases, with 11 bases remaining between them. Looked up from germline, CDR1 is SQVTM and CDR2 is ANQGSEA. This CDR3 reads CSVRGTVNTEAFF. The CDR3 DNA reads as TGCAGCGTCAGAGGGACGGTGAACACTGAAGCTTTCTTT. The whole variable domain, filled in from reference TRBV29-1 and TRBJ1-1, reads SAVISQKPSRDICQRGTSLTIQCQVDSQVTMMFWYRQQPGQSLTLIATANQGSEATYESGFVIDKFPISRPNLTFSTLTVSNMSPEDSSIYLCSVRGTVNTEAFFGQGTRLTVV.

This chain connects TRBV2 to TRBJ2-3, with 14 positions matching TRBD2. The CDR3 loop spans 15 amino acids. V lost 4 bases and J lost 5; bases outside the gene matches: 2. CDR1 is SNHLY, CDR2 FYNNEI, per germline. The CDR3 here is CASSAGLAGVDTQYF. The CDR3 DNA sequence: TGTGCCAGCAGTGCGGGACTAGCGGGAGTAGATACGCAGTATTTT.

The chain carries TRBV6-5 and TRBJ1-1; 7 bases map to TRBD1. Germline lookup yields CDR1 MNHEY and CDR2 SVGAGI. V shed 4 bases, J shed 1 base, and the junction held 0 bases outside the gene matches. The CDR3 runs to 13 residues. The CDR3 DNA reads TGTGCCAGCAGTTGGACAGGGAACACTGAAGCTTTCTTT. Translated, it gives CASSWTGNTEAFF.